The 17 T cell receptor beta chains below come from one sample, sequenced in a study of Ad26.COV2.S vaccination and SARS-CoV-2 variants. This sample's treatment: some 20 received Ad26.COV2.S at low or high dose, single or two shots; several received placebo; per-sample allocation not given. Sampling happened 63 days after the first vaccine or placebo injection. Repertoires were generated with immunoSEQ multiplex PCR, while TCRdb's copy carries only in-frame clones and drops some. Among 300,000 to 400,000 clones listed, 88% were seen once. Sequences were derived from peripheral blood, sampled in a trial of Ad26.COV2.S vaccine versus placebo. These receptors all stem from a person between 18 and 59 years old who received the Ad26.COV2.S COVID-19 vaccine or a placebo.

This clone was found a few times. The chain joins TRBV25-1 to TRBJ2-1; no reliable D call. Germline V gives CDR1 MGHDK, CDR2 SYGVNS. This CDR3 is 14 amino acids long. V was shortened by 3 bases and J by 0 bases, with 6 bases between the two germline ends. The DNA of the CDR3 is TGTGCCAGCAGTGAGCAATTCTCCTACAATGAGCAGTTCTTC. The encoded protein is CASSEQFSYNEQFF.

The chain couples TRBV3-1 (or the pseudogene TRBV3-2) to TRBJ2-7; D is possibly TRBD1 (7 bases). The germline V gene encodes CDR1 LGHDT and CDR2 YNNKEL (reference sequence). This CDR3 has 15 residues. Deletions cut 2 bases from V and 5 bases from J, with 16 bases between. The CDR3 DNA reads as TGTGCCAGCAGCCAAAGACAGGGAAGGAGGGACGAGCAGTACTTC. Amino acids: CASSQRQGRRDEQYF.

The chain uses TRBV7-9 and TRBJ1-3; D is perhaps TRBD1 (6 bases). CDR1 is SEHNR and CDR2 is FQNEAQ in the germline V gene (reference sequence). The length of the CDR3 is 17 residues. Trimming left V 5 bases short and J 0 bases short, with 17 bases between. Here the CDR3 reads CASSNPRDTNSGNTIYF. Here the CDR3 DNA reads TGTGCCAGCAGCAACCCTCGGGACACCAACTCTGGAAACACCATATATTTT. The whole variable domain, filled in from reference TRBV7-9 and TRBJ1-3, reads DTGVSQNPRHKITKRGQNVTFRCDPISEHNRLYWYRQTLGQGPEFLTYFQNEAQLEKSRLLSDRFSAERPKGSFSTLEIQRTEQGDSAMYLCASSNPRDTNSGNTIYFGEGSWLTVV.

CDR3 sequence: CASSTGTGSGSTDTQYF. The CDR3 coding sequence is TGTGCCAGTAGCACCGGGACAGGGTCGGGGAGCACAGATACGCAGTATTTT. The V call is TRBV19, the J call TRBJ2-3, with 9 nucleotides matching TRBD1. The CDR3 sequence is 17 residues long. V trimming: 6 bases; J trimming: 0 bases; junction bases outside the gene matches: 10. CDR1 and CDR2 (germline): LNHDA, SQIVND (reference sequence).

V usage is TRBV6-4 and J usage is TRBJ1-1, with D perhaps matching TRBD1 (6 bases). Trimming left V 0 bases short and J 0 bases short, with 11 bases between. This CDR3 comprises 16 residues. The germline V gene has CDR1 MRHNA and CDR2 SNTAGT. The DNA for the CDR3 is TGTGCCAGCAGTGACTCGCACAGGGAGATGAACACTGAAGCTTTCTTT. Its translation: CASSDSHREMNTEAFF.

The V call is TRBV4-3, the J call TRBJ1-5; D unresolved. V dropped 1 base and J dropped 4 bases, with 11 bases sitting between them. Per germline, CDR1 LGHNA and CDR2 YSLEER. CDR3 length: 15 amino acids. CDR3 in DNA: TGCGCCAGCAGCCAAGCCTGGCTTGGAAATCAGCCCCAGCATTTT. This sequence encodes CASSQAWLGNQPQHF.

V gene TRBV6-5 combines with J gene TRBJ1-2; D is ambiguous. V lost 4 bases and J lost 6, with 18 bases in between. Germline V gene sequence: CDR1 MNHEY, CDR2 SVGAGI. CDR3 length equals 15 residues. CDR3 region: CASSSSRQSPNGYTF. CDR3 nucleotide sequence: TGTGCCAGCAGTTCTAGCCGCCAATCGCCAAATGGCTACACCTTC.

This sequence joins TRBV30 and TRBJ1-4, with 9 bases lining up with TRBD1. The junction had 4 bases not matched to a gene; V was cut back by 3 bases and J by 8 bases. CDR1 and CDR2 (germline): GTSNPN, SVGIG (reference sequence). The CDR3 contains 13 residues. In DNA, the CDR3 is TGTGCCTGGAGCGGACAGGGGAACGAAAAACTGTTTTTT. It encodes CAWSGQGNEKLFF. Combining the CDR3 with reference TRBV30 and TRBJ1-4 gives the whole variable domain SQTIHQWPATLVQPVGSPLSLECTVEGTSNPNLYWYRQAAGRGLQLLFYSVGIGQISSEVPQNLSASRPQDRQFILSSKKLLLSDSGFYLCAWSGQGNEKLFFGSGTQLSVL.

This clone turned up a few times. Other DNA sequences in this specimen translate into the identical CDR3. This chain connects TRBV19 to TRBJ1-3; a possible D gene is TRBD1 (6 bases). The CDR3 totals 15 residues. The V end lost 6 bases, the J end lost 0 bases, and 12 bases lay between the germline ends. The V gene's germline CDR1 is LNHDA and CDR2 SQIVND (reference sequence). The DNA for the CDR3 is TGTGCCAGTAGGGGAGACAGGAGCTCTGGAAACACCATATATTTT. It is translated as CASRGDRSSGNTIYF.

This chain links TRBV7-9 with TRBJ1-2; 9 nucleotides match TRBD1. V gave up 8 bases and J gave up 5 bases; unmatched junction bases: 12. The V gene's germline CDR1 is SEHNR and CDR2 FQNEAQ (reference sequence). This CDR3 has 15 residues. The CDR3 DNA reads TGTGCCAGCGTACCAACAGGGGGCGAGATTTATGGCTACACCTTC. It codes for CASVPTGGEIYGYTF. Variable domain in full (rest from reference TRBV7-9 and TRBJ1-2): DTGVSQNPRHKITKRGQNVTFRCDPISEHNRLYWYRQTLGQGPEFLTYFQNEAQLEKSRLLSDRFSAERPKGSFSTLEIQRTEQGDSAMYLCASVPTGGEIYGYTFGSGTRLTVV.

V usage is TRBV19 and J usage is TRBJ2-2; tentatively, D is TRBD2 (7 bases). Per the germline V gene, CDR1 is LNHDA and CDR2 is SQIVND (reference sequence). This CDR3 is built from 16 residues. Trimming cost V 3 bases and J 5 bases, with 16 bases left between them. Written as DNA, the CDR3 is TGTGCCAGTAGTATCCTCGGGGGGCGAGGGACCGGGGAGCTGTTTTTT. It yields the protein CASSILGGRGTGELFF.

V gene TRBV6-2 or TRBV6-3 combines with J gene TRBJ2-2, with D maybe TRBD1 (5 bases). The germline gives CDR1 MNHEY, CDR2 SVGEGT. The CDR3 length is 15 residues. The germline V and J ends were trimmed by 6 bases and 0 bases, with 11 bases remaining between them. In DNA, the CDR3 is TGTGCCAGCAGACCTGACAGAGCGAACACCGGGGAGCTGTTTTTT. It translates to CASRPDRANTGELFF.

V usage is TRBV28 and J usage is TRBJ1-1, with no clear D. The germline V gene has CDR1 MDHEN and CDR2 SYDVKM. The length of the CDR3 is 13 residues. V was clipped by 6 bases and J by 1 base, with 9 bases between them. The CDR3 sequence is CASSPPQNTEAFF. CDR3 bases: TGTGCCAGCAGCCCCCCCCAGAACACTGAAGCTTTCTTT. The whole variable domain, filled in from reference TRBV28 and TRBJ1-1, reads DVKVTQSSRYLVKRTGEKVFLECVQDMDHENMFWYRQDPGLGLRLIYFSYDVKMKEKGDIPEGYSVSREKKERFSLILESASTNQTSMYLCASSPPQNTEAFFGQGTRLTVV.

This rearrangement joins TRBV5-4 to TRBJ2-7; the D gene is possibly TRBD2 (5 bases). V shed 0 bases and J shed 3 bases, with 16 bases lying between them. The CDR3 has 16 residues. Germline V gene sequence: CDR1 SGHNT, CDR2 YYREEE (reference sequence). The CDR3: CASSLDPIALVYEQYF. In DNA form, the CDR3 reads TGTGCCAGCAGCTTGGATCCAATAGCGCTAGTCTACGAGCAGTACTTC. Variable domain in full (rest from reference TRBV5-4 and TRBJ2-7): ETGVTQSPTHLIKTRGQQVTLRCSSQSGHNTVSWYQQALGQGPQFIFQYYREEENGRGNFPPRFSGLQFPNYSSELNVNALELDDSALYLCASSLDPIALVYEQYFGPGTRLTVT.

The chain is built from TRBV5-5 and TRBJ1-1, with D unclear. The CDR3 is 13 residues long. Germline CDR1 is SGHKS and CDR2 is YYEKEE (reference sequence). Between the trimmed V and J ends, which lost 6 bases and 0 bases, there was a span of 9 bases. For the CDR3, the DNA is TGTGCCAGCACCAGTAGGGTGAACACTGAAGCTTTCTTT. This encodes CASTSRVNTEAFF.

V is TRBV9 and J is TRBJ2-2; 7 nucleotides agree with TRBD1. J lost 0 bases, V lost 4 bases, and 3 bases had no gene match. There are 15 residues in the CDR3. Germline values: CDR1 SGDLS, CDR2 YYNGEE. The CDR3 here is CASSNRGANTGELFF. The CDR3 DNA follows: TGTGCCAGCAGCAACAGGGGAGCGAACACCGGGGAGCTGTTTTTT.

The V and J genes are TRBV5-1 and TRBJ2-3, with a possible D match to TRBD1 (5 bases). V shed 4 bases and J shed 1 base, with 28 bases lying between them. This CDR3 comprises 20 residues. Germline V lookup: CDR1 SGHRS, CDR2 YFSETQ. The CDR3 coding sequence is TGCGCCAGCAGCCCAGGGAATGGGGAAAACATGTTTCTAGGCACAGATACGCAGTATTTT. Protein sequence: CASSPGNGENMFLGTDTQYF.